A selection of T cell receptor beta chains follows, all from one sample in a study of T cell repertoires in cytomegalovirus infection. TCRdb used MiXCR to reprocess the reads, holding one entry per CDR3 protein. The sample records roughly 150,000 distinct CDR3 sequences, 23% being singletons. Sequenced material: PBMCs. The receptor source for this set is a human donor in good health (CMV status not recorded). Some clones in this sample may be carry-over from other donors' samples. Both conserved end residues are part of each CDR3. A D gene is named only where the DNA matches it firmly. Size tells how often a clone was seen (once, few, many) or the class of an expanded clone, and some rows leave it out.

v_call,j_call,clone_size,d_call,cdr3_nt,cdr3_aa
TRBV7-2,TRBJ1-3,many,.,TGTGCCAGCAGCTTAGAGGTTGGGGCAGGAAACACCATATATTTT,CASSLEVGAGNTIYF
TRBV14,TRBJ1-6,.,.,TGTGCCAGCATCGCGCGGGGGGGGGTGAGTGGGAGCGATAATTCACCCCTCCACTTT,CASIARGGVSGSDNSPLHF
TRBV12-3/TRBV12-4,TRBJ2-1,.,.,TGTGCCAGCAGTTCGCAGGGGCCAGACAATGAGCAGTTCTTC,CASSSQGPDNEQFF
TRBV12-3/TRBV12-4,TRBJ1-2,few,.,TGTGCCAGCAGCCCCGACGTACCGGGGGGCTACACCTTC,CASSPDVPGGYTF
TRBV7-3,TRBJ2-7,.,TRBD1,TGTGCCAGCAGCTTAGATGGAGGACAGGGCTACGAGCAGTACTTC,CASSLDGGQGYEQYF
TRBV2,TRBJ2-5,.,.,TGTGCCAGCACCCCTTCAGAGGGAGAGGAGACCCAGTACTTC,CASTPSEGEETQYF
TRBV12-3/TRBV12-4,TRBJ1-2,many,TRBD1,TGTGCCACCGGGACAGGGGGCAATGGCTACACCTTC,CATGTGGNGYTF
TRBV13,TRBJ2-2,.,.,TGTGCCAGCAGTCCCCCAGCGCCGAACACCGGGGAGCTGTTTTTT,CASSPPAPNTGELFF
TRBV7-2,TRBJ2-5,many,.,TGTGCCAGCAGCCCCAACAAGGGAGAGACCCAGTACTTC,CASSPNKGETQYF
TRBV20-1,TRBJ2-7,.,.,TGCAGTGCTCTGGGGAACTCCTACGAGCAGTACTTC,CSALGNSYEQYF
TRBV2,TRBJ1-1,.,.,TGTGCCAGCAGTGTATCGGGGGCCGGGGGAGCTTTCTTT,CASSVSGAGGAFF
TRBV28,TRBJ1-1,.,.,TGTGCCAGCAGTTTCGGAACAGGGAGGGCTTTCTTT,CASSFGTGRAFF
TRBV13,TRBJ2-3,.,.,TGTGCCAGCAGCTTAGCGGGAGAATCCGATACGCAGTATTTT,CASSLAGESDTQYF
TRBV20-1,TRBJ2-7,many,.,TGCAGTGCCAACACCGGTCGCGTCTCCTACGAGCAGTACTTC,CSANTGRVSYEQYF
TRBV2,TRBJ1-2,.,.,TGTGCCAGCATGGGGAGGCAGAACTATGGCTACACCTTC,CASMGRQNYGYTF
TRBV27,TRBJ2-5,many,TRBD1,TGTGCCAGTCAATTACAGGGGGCGGGAGAGACCCAGTACTTC,CASQLQGAGETQYF
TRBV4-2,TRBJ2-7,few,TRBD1,TGTGCCAGCAGCCAATATGGGACAGGGGGACCCTACGAGCAGTACTTC,CASSQYGTGGPYEQYF
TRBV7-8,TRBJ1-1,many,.,TGTGCCAGCAGCTTAGCGGCAGGGTTTGAAGCTTTCTTT,CASSLAAGFEAFF
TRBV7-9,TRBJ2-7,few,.,TGTGCCAGCAGCTTAGACCAGGGGGGATTCTACGAGCAGTACTTC,CASSLDQGGFYEQYF
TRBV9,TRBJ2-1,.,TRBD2,TGTGCCAGCAGCGGGCGGGAGAGAACCTACAATGAGCAGTTCTTC,CASSGRERTYNEQFF
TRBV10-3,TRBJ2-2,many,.,TGTGCCATCAGTCGCCCGATGGGGGGGAACACCGGGGAGCTGTTTTTT,CAISRPMGGNTGELFF
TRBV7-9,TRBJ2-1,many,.,TGTGCCAGCAGCCCGTACAGGGTGAGGGGTAATGAGCAGTTCTTC,CASSPYRVRGNEQFF
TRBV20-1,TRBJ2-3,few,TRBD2,TGCAGTGCTAGGGCGGCTAGCGGGGACACAGATACGCAGTATTTT,CSARAASGDTDTQYF
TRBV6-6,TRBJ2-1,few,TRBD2,TGTGCCAGCAGCGGGACTAGCGGCAATGAGCAGTTCTTC,CASSGTSGNEQFF
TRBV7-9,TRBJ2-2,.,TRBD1,TGTGCCAGCAGCACCCTCGGACAGGGGGCAACAACCGGGGAGCTGTTTTTT,CASSTLGQGATTGELFF
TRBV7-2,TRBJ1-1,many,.,TGTGCCAGCAGCTTAGATATACTGAACACTGAAGCTTTCTTT,CASSLDILNTEAFF
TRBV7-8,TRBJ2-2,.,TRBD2,TGTGCCAGCAGCTCTAGCGGGGGGGCCGGGACCGGGGAGCTGTTTTTT,CASSSSGGAGTGELFF
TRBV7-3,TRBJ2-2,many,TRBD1,TGTGCCAGCAGCTCAGGGGGCGACACCGGGGAGCTGTTTTTT,CASSSGGDTGELFF
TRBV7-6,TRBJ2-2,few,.,TGTGCCAGCAGCTTTGTTCCGGGGCTCGTGTTCGGGGAGCTGTTTTTT,CASSFVPGLVFGELFF
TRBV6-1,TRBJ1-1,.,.,TGTGCCAGCAGTGAATGGAGACTGGGCACTGAAGCTTTCTTT,CASSEWRLGTEAFF
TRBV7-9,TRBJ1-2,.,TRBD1,TGTACGGAGCAGGGGGAGGACTATGGCTACACCTTC,CTEQGEDYGYTF
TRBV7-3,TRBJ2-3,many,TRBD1,TGTGCCAGCAGCTTGACAGGGGATGCAGATACGCAGTATTTT,CASSLTGDADTQYF
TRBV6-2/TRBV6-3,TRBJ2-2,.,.,TGTGCCAGCAGTTACAATGGGGCCACCGGGGAGCTGTTTTTT,CASSYNGATGELFF
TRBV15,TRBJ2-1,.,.,TGTGCCACCAGCAGAGGTACAGGAGCCTACAATGAGCAGTTCTTC,CATSRGTGAYNEQFF
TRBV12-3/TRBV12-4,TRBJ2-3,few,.,TGTGCCAGCAGTTTAAAACGAGCGATAGATACGCAGTATTTT,CASSLKRAIDTQYF
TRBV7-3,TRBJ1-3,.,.,TGTGCCAGCAGCTCCTACCTGGGCGACACCATATATTTT,CASSSYLGDTIYF
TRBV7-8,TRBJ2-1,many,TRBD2,TGTGCCAGCAGCTCGGAAACCTGGCGGGGGAACAATGAGCAGTTCTTC,CASSSETWRGNNEQFF
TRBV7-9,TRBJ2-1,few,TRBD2,TGTGCCAGCAGCCTCGGGCTTTATAGCGGGACACCCTACAATGAGCAGTTCTTC,CASSLGLYSGTPYNEQFF
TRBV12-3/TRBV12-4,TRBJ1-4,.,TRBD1,TGTGCCAGCAGGCCTCCGGGACAGGGGGCCAGAAAACTGTTTTTT,CASRPPGQGARKLFF
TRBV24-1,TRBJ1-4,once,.,TGTGCCACCAGTGATTTGCAAGCAACTAATGAAAAACTGTTTTTT,CATSDLQATNEKLFF
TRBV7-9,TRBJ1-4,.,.,TGTGCCAGCAGCAGCCCTGGACAGCTTAATGAAAAACTGTTTTTT,CASSSPGQLNEKLFF
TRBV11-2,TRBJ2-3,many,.,TGTGCCAGCAGCTTGGGGGAGAGCGGCACAGATACGCAGTATTTT,CASSLGESGTDTQYF
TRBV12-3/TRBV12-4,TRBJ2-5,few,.,TGTGCCAGCAGTCCCAGAGGCAGGAGGGGGCAAGAGACCCAGTACTTC,CASSPRGRRGQETQYF
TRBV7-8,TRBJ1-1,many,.,TGTGCCAGCAGCTTCATAGCGGGGGTGAACACTGAAGCTTTCTTT,CASSFIAGVNTEAFF
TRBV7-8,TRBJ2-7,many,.,TGTGCCAGCAGCTTAGATGGGACGGGGAATAGAGAGCAGTACTTC,CASSLDGTGNREQYF
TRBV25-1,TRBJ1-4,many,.,TGTGCCAGCAGTGAATGGTGGCAGGGACGAGAAAAACTGTTTTTT,CASSEWWQGREKLFF
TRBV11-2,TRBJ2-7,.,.,TGTGCCAGCAGCTTTCCGGACAAGGACGAGCAGTACTTC,CASSFPDKDEQYF